The 22 T cell receptor beta chains given below trace back to one sample, sequenced in a study of T cell responses to AZD1222 COVID-19 vaccine. Profiled with immunoSEQ multiplex PCR; TCRdb holds only in-frame clones, not every one. The sample has over 85,000 clones, less than 95% seen once; the top ten hold roughly 7.6%. Sequencing was performed on peripheral blood, taken on day 0 of AZD1222 vaccination. These receptors were collected from an adult in good health.

V and J are TRBV19 and TRBJ1-5; the D gene is possibly TRBD1 (5 bases). Trimming cost V 7 bases and J 1 base, with 11 bases left between them. The CDR3 totals 14 residues. The germline V gene has CDR1 LNHDA and CDR2 SQIVND (reference sequence). The CDR3 DNA sequence: TGTGCCAGTAATAGGGGAGGGAGCAATCAGCCCCAGCATTTT. This codes for CASNRGGSNQPQHF. The full variable domain, its missing parts supplied by reference TRBV19 and TRBJ1-5, is DGGITQSPKYLFRKEGQNVTLSCEQNLNHDAMYWYRQDPGQGLRLIYYSQIVNDFQKGDIAEGYSVSREKKESFPLTVTSAQKNPTAFYLCASNRGGSNQPQHFGDGTRLSIL.

The V call is TRBV30, the J call TRBJ1-1; D not certain. CDR3 length equals 12 residues. Deletions cut 2 bases from V and 2 bases from J, with 6 bases between. CDR1 GTSNPN and CDR2 SVGIG come from the germline V gene (reference sequence). The CDR3 here is CAWSQANTEAFF. The DNA for the CDR3 is TGTGCCTGGAGTCAAGCCAACACTGAAGCTTTCTTT.

This clone showed up just a few times. The chain recombines TRBV6-4 with TRBJ2-2; D is possibly TRBD1 or TRBD2 (5 bases each). CDR1 is MRHNA and CDR2 is SNTAGT in the germline V gene. The germline V and J ends were trimmed by 8 bases and 1 base, with 11 bases remaining between them. The CDR3 has 14 amino acids. The CDR3 loop is CASEGRMNTGELFF. The CDR3 DNA sequence: TGTGCCAGCGAGGGACGGATGAACACCGGGGAGCTGTTTTTT.

The chain recombines TRBV28 with TRBJ1-1, with D unresolved. Germline CDR1 and CDR2: MDHEN and SYDVKM. CDR3 size: 13 residues. V lost 8 bases and J 1 base, leaving 11 bases between the germline ends. The chain's CDR3 is CASLNSKNTEAFF. For the CDR3, the DNA is TGTGCCAGCTTAAACAGCAAGAACACTGAAGCTTTCTTT.

J is TRBJ1-5 and V is TRBV30; possibly TRBD1 for D (5 bases). This CDR3 is 13 amino acids long. Germline CDR1 reads GTSNPN; CDR2 reads SVGIG (reference sequence). The V gene lost 0 bases and the J gene lost 4 bases, with 7 bases spanning the gap. The DNA of the CDR3 is TGTGCCTGGAGTGTGGGGGAGAATCAGCCCCAGCATTTT. Translated, it gives CAWSVGENQPQHF. Combining the CDR3 with reference TRBV30 and TRBJ1-5 gives the whole variable domain SQTIHQWPATLVQPVGSPLSLECTVEGTSNPNLYWYRQAAGRGLQLLFYSVGIGQISSEVPQNLSASRPQDRQFILSSKKLLLSDSGFYLCAWSVGENQPQHFGDGTRLSIL.

The V and J genes are TRBV2 and TRBJ2-1; D may correspond to TRBD1 or TRBD2 (5 bases each). Trimming cost V 0 bases and J 9 bases, with 9 bases left between them. The CDR3 sequence is 13 residues long. Germline values: CDR1 SNHLY, CDR2 FYNNEI. CDR3 protein: CASSEARAGEQFF. The CDR3 DNA sequence: TGTGCCAGCAGTGAAGCCAGGGCGGGTGAGCAGTTCTTC.

As for this clone: One end of the junction varies from germline; a read error may be responsible. This chain's CDR3 is CASSQDRRSGSAF. The DNA of the CDR3 is TGTGCCAGCAGCCAAGATAGGAGGTCAGGATCGGCCTTC. J is TRBJ1-2 and V is TRBV14; D gene uncertain. There are 13 residues in the CDR3. CDR1 and CDR2 from the germline V gene are SGHDN and FVKESK. The complete variable domain, with remaining parts taken from reference TRBV14 and TRBJ1-2, reads EAGVTQFPSHSVIEKGQTVTLRCDPISGHDNLYWYRRVMGKEIKFLLHFVKESKQDESGMPNNRFLAERTGGTYSTLKVQPAELEDSGVYFCASSQDRRSGSAFGSGTRLTVV.

This chain connects TRBV5-1 to TRBJ1-1, with no clear D. CDR1 and CDR2 (germline): SGHRS, YFSETQ. The V end was cut by 0 bases, the J end by 1 base, with 7 bases between. The CDR3 runs to 14 residues. The CDR3 region has the DNA TGCGCCAGCAGCTTGGAGGCCCCGAACACTGAAGCTTTCTTT. It translates to CASSLEAPNTEAFF.

The rearrangement links TRBV5-1 to TRBJ1-2; 9 bases are a match to TRBD1. V lost 4 bases, J lost 1 base, and 8 bases stayed unmatched. The CDR3 has 16 residues. The V gene's germline CDR1 is SGHRS and CDR2 YFSETQ. CDR3 in amino acids: CASSLAGQGLNYGYTF. CDR3 DNA: TGCGCCAGCAGCCTTGCAGGACAGGGGCTTAACTATGGCTACACCTTC.

V is TRBV29-1 and J is TRBJ2-7; maybe TRBD2 (6 bases). The CDR3 covers 14 residues. V gave up 4 bases and J gave up 2 bases, with 15 bases separating them. Germline CDR1 SQVTM, CDR2 ANQGSEA. The CDR3 sequence is CSVAGRDSTYEQYF. The DNA for the CDR3 is TGCAGCGTTGCCGGTCGGGACTCCACCTACGAGCAGTACTTC.

The rearrangement uses TRBV24-1 and TRBJ2-1, with D perhaps being TRBD1 or TRBD2 (5 bases each). CDR3 length: 16 residues. V was trimmed by 4 bases and J by 4 bases, leaving 16 bases between them. Germline values: CDR1 KGHDR, CDR2 SFDVKD. The CDR3, as DNA: TGTGCCACCAGTGAGGGGGATTCGGTGGGATACAATGAGCAGTTCTTC. Translated: CATSEGDSVGYNEQFF.

The rearrangement links TRBV6-5 to TRBJ1-1, with D uncertain. Germline-derived CDR1 and CDR2 are MNHEY and SVGAGI. CDR3 length equals 14 residues. The V end lost 0 bases, the J end lost 2 bases, and 7 bases lay between the germline ends. CDR3 in amino acids: CASSYSLYNTEAFF. The CDR3 DNA is TGTGCCAGCAGTTACTCCCTTTATAACACTGAAGCTTTCTTT.

The chain links TRBV9 to TRBJ2-1, with 7 bases lining up with TRBD1. The CDR3 loop spans 16 amino acids. The germline gives CDR1 SGDLS, CDR2 YYNGEE. Trimming removed 0 bases from V and 5 bases from J; junction bases left unmatched: 8. The CDR3 sequence is CASSVGIQGLHNEQFF. The CDR3 nucleotides are TGTGCCAGCAGCGTAGGGATACAGGGGTTGCACAATGAGCAGTTCTTC.

The CDR3 nucleotides are TGTGCCAGCAGGTCAGGGTCGACTGCTGGCTACACCTTC. Translated, it gives CASRSGSTAGYTF. This chain links TRBV12-3 or TRBV12-4 with TRBJ1-2; tentative D call: TRBD1 (5 bases). The CDR3 extends over 13 amino acids. Trimming removed 6 bases from V and 7 bases from J, with 15 bases in between.

The V gene is TRBV7-6, the J gene TRBJ2-3, with 8 nucleotides matching TRBD2. The germline gives CDR1 SGHVS, CDR2 FNYEAQ. This CDR3 comprises 17 residues. The J segment lost 1 base and the V segment lost 1 base, leaving 7 bases of the junction unmatched. In DNA, the CDR3 is TGTGCCAGCAGCTTAGGCGCTGGACTAGCCGGCACAGATACGCAGTATTTT. It codes for CASSLGAGLAGTDTQYF.

The chain combines TRBV27 with TRBJ1-5; D is ambiguous. Trimming took 6 bases from V and 6 from J, leaving 21 bases between them. CDR3 size: 16 residues. Germline CDR1 is MNHEY and CDR2 is SMNVEV (reference sequence). As DNA, the CDR3 is TGTGCCAGCAGCCTGGCCGACCCAAGGGTTGGTCAGCCCCAGCATTTT. Protein sequence: CASSLADPRVGQPQHF.

The chain is built from TRBV30 and TRBJ2-7; D is unresolved. CDR1 GTSNPN and CDR2 SVGIG come from the germline V gene (reference sequence). V shed 0 bases and J shed 2 bases, with 11 bases lying between them. There are 14 residues in the CDR3. This CDR3 reads CAWSVYDPPYEQYF. For the CDR3, the DNA is TGTGCCTGGAGTGTGTATGATCCGCCCTACGAGCAGTACTTC.

The chain's CDR3 is CASSQDRGGSEKLFF. For the CDR3, the DNA is TGCGCCAGCAGCCAAGATCGAGGGGGTAGTGAAAAACTGTTTTTT. The chain couples TRBV4-1 to TRBJ1-4; maybe TRBD1 (6 bases). CDR1 is MGHRA and CDR2 is YSYEKL in the germline V gene. The germline V and J ends were trimmed by 0 bases and 7 bases, with 12 bases remaining between them. CDR3 size: 15 residues.

This chain links TRBV11-2 with TRBJ2-7; D may be TRBD1 (6 bases). Trimming cost V 3 bases and J 7 bases, with 19 bases left between them. Germline loops: CDR1 SGHAT, CDR2 FQNNGV. The CDR3 runs 15 residues. In DNA form, the CDR3 reads TGTGCCAGCAGCTTGGGGCTGGGGGCATCTTATGAGCAGTACTTC. Its translation is CASSLGLGASYEQYF.

This clone was seen repeatedly, ten times or more. The rearrangement links TRBV9 to TRBJ1-1; D unclear. V was clipped by 1 base and J by 5 bases, with 6 bases between them. The CDR3 loop spans 12 amino acids. Per germline, CDR1 SGDLS and CDR2 YYNGEE. The CDR3 DNA reads TGTGCCAGCAGCGTACTTGGGACTGAAGCTTTCTTT. Its translation is CASSVLGTEAFF. Full variable domain (missing parts from reference TRBV9 and TRBJ1-1): DSGVTQTPKHLITATGQRVTLRCSPRSGDLSVYWYQQSLDQGLQFLIQYYNGEERAKGNILERFSAQQFPDLHSELNLSSLELGDSALYFCASSVLGTEAFFGQGTRLTVV.

The chain combines TRBV5-6 with TRBJ2-7; 8 bases align to TRBD1. The germline CDR1 and CDR2 sequences are SGHDT and YYEEEE. The CDR3 contains 13 residues. The V and J ends lost 4 bases and 5 bases, in that order; junction bases with no gene match: 5. The CDR3 bases are TGTGCCAGCAGCAGCGGACAGGGCCACGAGCAGTACTTC. As protein: CASSSGQGHEQYF.

This chain joins TRBV28 and TRBJ2-7; TRBD1 is a possible D gene (5 bases). CDR1 is MDHEN, CDR2 SYDVKM, per germline. The CDR3 runs to 14 residues. Trimming removed 6 bases at V and 2 bases at J, with 14 bases between. CDR3 in DNA: TGTGCCAGCAGCCTAGACAGCCTTGCCTACGAGCAGTACTTC. Encoded protein: CASSLDSLAYEQYF.